Shown below are 25 T cell receptor beta chains from a single sample sequenced in a study of shared clonotypes between healthy human individuals. Sequenced by immunoSEQ multiplex PCR; TCRdb stores in-frame clones only, minus some. The sample holds 2 million to 3 million clones, 85% to 95% seen once. The sample consisted of naive CD4+ T cells sorted from blood. Regarding subset: CD45RA+ positively selected. The receptors were gathered from a man younger than 35 in good health.

The chain carries TRBV5-4 and TRBJ2-2; 9 positions match TRBD1. There are 17 residues in the CDR3. V lost 8 bases, J lost 5 bases, and 16 bases stayed unmatched. Germline V gene sequence: CDR1 SGHNT, CDR2 YYREEE (reference sequence). CDR3 nucleotides: TGTGCCAGTACCACCCGCCCGGGACAGGGTCATACCGGGGAGCTGTTTTTT. Protein product: CASTTRPGQGHTGELFF.

This clone came up a few times. The chain uses TRBV30 and TRBJ1-1, with TRBD1 matching 8 bases. The CDR3 has 14 amino acids. In germline, CDR1 is GTSNPN, CDR2 SVGIG (reference sequence). J gave up 1 base and V 5 bases, and 6 bases lay outside the gene matches. Here the CDR3 DNA reads TGTGCCTGGTGGTTACAGGGGGGGAACACTGAAGCTTTCTTT. Translation: CAWWLQGGNTEAFF.

The chain links TRBV6-5 to TRBJ2-3, with D unresolved. The V end was cut by 6 bases, the J end by 0 bases, with 10 bases between. CDR1 is MNHEY, CDR2 SVGAGI, per germline. This CDR3 comprises 14 residues. This chain's CDR3 is CASSRRSSTDTQYF. The CDR3 nucleotides read TGTGCCAGCAGCCGACGGTCTAGCACAGATACGCAGTATTTT.

V is TRBV11-2 and J is TRBJ2-1, with 8 bases that match TRBD2. The CDR3 has 17 amino acids. CDR1 and CDR2 (germline): SGHAT, FQNNGV. The V segment lost 4 bases and the J segment 4 bases; nucleotides outside the gene matches: 12. The CDR3 loop is CASSSSEKAGAYNEQFF. The DNA for the CDR3 is TGTGCCAGCAGCTCAAGCGAAAAAGCGGGAGCTTACAATGAGCAGTTCTTC.

This chain joins TRBV11-1 and TRBJ2-3; 10 positions match TRBD2. The CDR3 is made up of 15 amino acids. Trimming at V came to 2 bases and at J to 5 bases, leaving 4 bases not matched to a gene. Germline V gives CDR1 SGHAT, CDR2 FQDESV (reference sequence). The CDR3, as DNA: TGTGCCAGCAGCTTAACTAGCGGGGTAGTAGATACGCAGTATTTT. It encodes CASSLTSGVVDTQYF.

This clone occurred once. The chain is built from TRBV5-4 and TRBJ2-3; TRBD2 might be the D (5 bases). V lost 6 bases, J lost 6 bases, and 17 bases lay in between. The CDR3 sequence is 14 residues long. The V gene's germline CDR1 is SGHNT and CDR2 YYREEE (reference sequence). The CDR3 region has the DNA TGTGCCAGCACCTTCGGGATGCGGCAGGATACGCAGTATTTT. Protein: CASTFGMRQDTQYF.

The table lists this clone with a count of one. The J gene is TRBJ2-6, the V gene TRBV25-1; D is unclear. CDR1 and CDR2 from the germline V gene are MGHDK and SYGVNS. CDR3 length: 15 residues. The V end was cut by 6 bases, the J end by 2 bases, with 11 bases between. CDR3 in DNA: TGTGCCAGCAGCCCGGCCAACGCTGGGGCCAACGTCCTGACTTTC. Amino acids: CASSPANAGANVLTF.

The chain links TRBV29-1 to TRBJ1-2; D is ambiguous. Germline loops: CDR1 SQVTM, CDR2 ANQGSEA. The V gene lost 7 bases and the J gene lost 10 bases, with 7 bases spanning the gap. The CDR3 spans 8 residues. CDR3 region: CSAGIYTF. The CDR3 DNA reads TGCAGCGCCGGAATCTACACCTTC.

The genes are TRBV6-6 and TRBJ1-4; D is perhaps TRBD1 (5 bases). Germline V lookup: CDR1 MNHNY, CDR2 SVGAGI (reference sequence). The length of the CDR3 is 13 residues. V was shortened by 6 bases and J by 7 bases, with 12 bases between the two germline ends. CDR3 nucleotides: TGTGCCAGCAGGGGGGACCGATTTGAAAAACTGTTTTTT. The encoded protein is CASRGDRFEKLFF.

This chain uses TRBV30 with TRBJ1-4, with a tentative D call TRBD1 (6 bases). The CDR3 is 14 amino acids. V lost 4 bases and J lost 3, with 12 bases in between. CDR1 is GTSNPN and CDR2 is SVGIG in the germline V gene (reference sequence). The CDR3 loop reads CAWTTGRANEKLFF. In DNA, the CDR3 is TGTGCCTGGACGACAGGCAGGGCTAATGAAAAACTGTTTTTT.

In the case of this clone: The germline gene is not matched at one end of the junction; a read error may be the cause. The rearrangement uses TRBV6-1 and TRBJ2-5, with D possibly being TRBD1 or TRBD2 (5 bases each). CDR3 length: 13 residues. In germline, CDR1 is MNHNS, CDR2 SASEGT. The CDR3 DNA reads TGTGCCAGCAGTGACCCGGGGCAAGGGACCCAGTACTTC. Its protein product is CASSDPGQGTQYF.

The chain recombines TRBV19 with TRBJ1-5; D remains unclear. Germline V gene lookup returns CDR1 LNHDA and CDR2 SQIVND (reference sequence). Trimming removed 3 bases from V and 5 bases from J, with 8 bases in between. The CDR3 is made up of 13 amino acids. CDR3: CASSILGYQPQHF. In DNA, the CDR3 is TGTGCCAGTAGTATCTTGGGGTATCAGCCCCAGCATTTT. Using reference TRBV19 and TRBJ1-5 for the parts outside the CDR3, the full variable domain is DGGITQSPKYLFRKEGQNVTLSCEQNLNHDAMYWYRQDPGQGLRLIYYSQIVNDFQKGDIAEGYSVSREKKESFPLTVTSAQKNPTAFYLCASSILGYQPQHFGDGTRLSIL.

The chain links TRBV5-1 to TRBJ1-1; no reliable D call. This CDR3 has 14 amino acids. V lost 1 base to trimming and J lost 5 bases, with 12 bases between them. CDR1 SGHRS and CDR2 YFSETQ come from the germline V gene. This CDR3 reads CASSLSRGGTEAFF. Here the CDR3 DNA reads TGCGCCAGCAGCTTGTCACGGGGAGGGACTGAAGCTTTCTTT.

Only one count was recorded for this clone. J is TRBJ2-1 and V is TRBV6-1; D might be TRBD1 (5 bases). Per the germline V gene, CDR1 is MNHNS and CDR2 is SASEGT. The CDR3 has 15 amino acids. V gave up 7 bases and J gave up 2 bases, with 15 bases separating them. The CDR3 sequence is CASTPDGQPYNEQFF. For the CDR3, the DNA is TGTGCCAGCACCCCCGATGGACAACCCTACAATGAGCAGTTCTTC.

Remarks on this clone: This same CDR3 is encoded by further DNA sequences in the sample. The J gene is TRBJ1-5, the V gene TRBV30; 8 nucleotides line up with TRBD1. V was pared by 4 bases and J by 6 bases, with 5 bases of the junction left unmatched. Germline CDR1 GTSNPN, CDR2 SVGIG (reference sequence). This CDR3 comprises 13 residues. The CDR3 reads CAWTGQGGQPQHF. CDR3 nucleotide sequence: TGTGCCTGGACCGGACAGGGAGGTCAGCCCCAGCATTTT.

This clone was observed a single time. The chain has TRBV11-2 and TRBJ1-3, with TRBD1 matching over 7 bases. The CDR3 totals 15 residues. Germline values: CDR1 SGHAT, CDR2 FQNNGV. V gave up 0 bases and J gave up 4 bases; unmatched junction bases: 3. The CDR3 loop is CASSLDRQGGNTIYF. Here the CDR3 DNA reads TGTGCCAGCAGCTTAGATAGACAGGGAGGAAACACCATATATTTT.

The gene calls are TRBV6-1 and TRBJ1-4, with D perhaps matching TRBD1 (6 bases). There are 17 residues in the CDR3. V dropped 2 bases and J dropped 6 bases, with 19 bases sitting between them. Germline values: CDR1 MNHNS, CDR2 SASEGT. This CDR3 reads CASSEPLGGASYEKLFF. CDR3 DNA sequence: TGTGCCAGCAGTGAACCTCTAGGGGGGGCGAGTTATGAAAAACTGTTTTTT.

Remarks on this clone: Other DNA sequences of this sample code for an identical CDR3. The chain uses TRBV11-2 and TRBJ1-5; D is possibly TRBD1 (5 bases). The CDR3 has 13 residues. Trimming took off 6 bases at V and 4 bases at J, with 10 bases between the two ends. CDR1 SGHAT and CDR2 FQNNGV come from the germline V gene. CDR3 DNA: TGTGCCAGCAGTCGGGACCGAAATCAGCCCCAGCATTTT. Translating it yields CASSRDRNQPQHF.

Turning to this clone: The junction departs from the called germline gene at one end, perhaps through a read error. The CDR3 DNA sequence: TGTGCCAGCAGCCCTCCGGGAGGGCCGAATACCGGGGAGCTGTTTTTT. This gives the protein CASSPPGGPNTGELFF. The chain employs TRBV5-4 and TRBJ2-2; 8 bases fit TRBD2. The CDR3 length is 16 residues. CDR1 is SGHNT and CDR2 is YYREEE in the germline V gene (reference sequence).

The V gene is TRBV7-2, the J gene TRBJ2-1; D gene unclear. V shed 2 bases and J shed 15 bases, with 17 bases lying between them. This CDR3 comprises 13 residues. From germline, CDR1 is SGHTA and CDR2 FQGNSA. The CDR3 protein is CASSLSLDQLPFF. In DNA, the CDR3 is TGTGCCAGCAGCTTAAGCCTAGACCAATTGCCGTTCTTC.

DNA for the CDR3: TGTGCCACCAGCACCTTACCGGGCCTTGATATAAACACCGGGGAGCTGTTTTTT. Amino acid sequence: CATSTLPGLDINTGELFF. This sequence joins TRBV15 and TRBJ2-2; D call uncertain. The V and J ends lost 4 bases and 2 bases respectively, with 20 bases between them. The CDR3 extends over 18 amino acids. Germline CDR1 is LNHNV and CDR2 is YYDKDF (reference sequence).

This sequence joins TRBV5-1 and TRBJ1-1, with 8 bases matching TRBD1. V lost 5 bases to trimming and J lost 4 bases; unmatched junction nucleotides: 7. This CDR3 has 14 residues. Germline V gene data show CDR1 as SGHRS and CDR2 as YFSETQ. This chain's CDR3 is CASRLTGGVTEAFF. Written as DNA, the CDR3 is TGCGCCAGCAGACTAACAGGGGGTGTCACTGAAGCTTTCTTT.

This chain links TRBV28 with TRBJ2-7; D remains ambiguous. Germline CDR1 and CDR2: MDHEN and SYDVKM. Trimming took off 6 bases at V and 0 bases at J, with 9 bases between the two ends. This CDR3 region has 13 residues. The CDR3 here is CASRRQPSYEQYF. CDR3 DNA sequence: TGTGCCAGCAGAAGGCAGCCCTCCTACGAGCAGTACTTC.

A note on this clone: Additional DNA sequences in this sample encode the identical CDR3. J is TRBJ1-5 and V is TRBV6-5, with D hard to call. The V gene's germline CDR1 is MNHEY and CDR2 SVGAGI. The CDR3 is 14 residues long. V lost 0 bases, J lost 7 bases, and 10 bases lay in between. The CDR3: CASSYSAGNQPQHF. CDR3 sequence (DNA): TGTGCCAGCAGTTACTCCGCGGGAAACCAGCCCCAGCATTTT.

This clone was seen only a few times. The chain employs TRBV7-2 and TRBJ2-2; no firm D call. V was clipped by 2 bases and J by 6 bases, with 7 bases between them. The CDR3 contains 13 residues. The germline V gene has CDR1 SGHTA and CDR2 FQGNSA. The CDR3 nucleotides read TGTGCCAGCAGCTTATCAGGACCCGGGGAGCTGTTTTTT. Residues: CASSLSGPGELFF. Full variable domain (rest looked up from reference TRBV7-2 and TRBJ2-2): GAGVSQSPSNKVTEKGKDVELRCDPISGHTALYWYRQSLGQGLEFLIYFQGNSAPDKSGLPSDRFSAERTGGSVSTLTIQRTQQEDSAVYLCASSLSGPGELFFGEGSRLTVL.